The subject of this entry is one T cell receptor (beta chain). J gave up 4 bases and V 7 bases, and 5 bases lay outside the gene matches. Per the germline V gene, CDR1 is KGHDR and CDR2 is SFDVKD. The CDR3 covers 15 residues. Original processing methods: Researchers report that nucleated cell counts were estimated from reference gene primer amplification. Sequencing was performed with immunoSEQ multiplex PCR; in TCRdb, only in-frame clones are kept and a portion is missing. D and trimming were read from the DNA, whereas the V and J calls and clone size are those reported in that table. The profile shows 30,000 to 50,000 clones, roughly 78% of them singletons. This record belongs to a study of blood T cell repertoires in COVID-19. In the study overall: Specimens from acute and convalescent COVID-19 originated in the United States, Italy and Spain. T cells, B-cell-depleted T cells, or PBMCs provided the cDNA or gDNA that served as material.

This TCR was recovered from a man between 65 and 79 years old with acute or convalescent COVID-19. Sequenced sample: peripheral blood. This chain links TRBV24-1 with TRBJ2-7; 14 bases fit TRBD2. CDR3 DNA sequence: TGTGCCACCAGCTATGGGACTAGCGGGAGTTACGAGCAGTACTTC. Protein product: CATSYGTSGSYEQYF.